This note documents a single T cell receptor (beta chain) sequence. This clone was counted a few times. Its antigen is still unknown. No much larger clone is present one base from it, and per-base qualities are unavailable. This sample is drawn from a study of beta chain features in type 1 diabetes (dated by TCRdb to between 2018 and 2020). Broadly, across the study: Mean age, gender distribution, total cell number and subset yield were not different between patients and healthy donors. A total of about 110,000,000 sorted cells were examined across all samples, and a strong correlation was observed between cell number per subset and RNA yield. The study compared TCRB repertoires of sorted circulating CD4+ T cell subsets between recently diagnosed type 1 diabetes patients and matched healthy donors. Regulatory and stem cell-like memory subsets were obtained from only 8 patients and about eight healthy donors, while naive and central memory subsets were obtained from all 28 donors. What the study reported, not specific to this receptor: Because cDNA rather than genomic DNA was sequenced, highly expressing activated cells could have been over-represented, although no difference in activation and CD3 levels was found between groups. Only small numbers of individuals were included in the HLA sub-analyses, which left unresolved whether HLA type had any influence on TCRB rearrangement. Naive, central memory and regulatory TCRB repertoires appeared to be more similar among patients than among healthy donors. Shorter templates might be favored by PCR, yet because patient and control samples were amplified and corrected together, any such skew would affect both groups equally. In all four CD4+ subsets, TCRB CDR3 length was moderately but significantly shorter in type 1 diabetes patients. Fewer insertions and more nucleotide deletions at VDJ recombination sites were observed in patients with type 1 diabetes, implying thymic rearrangement abnormalities.

Taken from the germline V gene, the CDR1 and CDR2 loops are SNHLY and FYNNEI. The germline ends are 9 bases apart after V is trimmed by 0 bases and J by 2 bases. CDR3 length: 15 amino acids, cysteine to phenylalanine. Of all the DNA, just the CDR3 is kept, 45 bases in frame from base 1. From each donor, a single peripheral blood sample of about 110 mL on average was drawn into heparinised tubes. A BD FACSAria II and a panel including CD45RO, CCR7, CD25, CD127, CD95 and CD27 were used to sort naive, central memory, regulatory and stem cell-like memory CD4+ T cells. A purity above 98% was achieved for all sorted populations. PBMCs were separated immediately by Lymphoprep density gradient centrifugation and were stained directly, without being cultured. To minimize batch effects, samples were stained and sorted in pairs, one healthy donor with one patient per experiment. The High Capacity cDNA Reverse Transcription Kit was used to reverse transcribe all of the isolated RNA, meaning that expressed TCRB transcripts were what got sequenced. Deep immunoSEQ sequencing was applied to naive, central memory and regulatory T cell samples, giving an average of roughly 3.5 million total reads per sample. After sorted cells were lysed in RLT buffer, RNA was extracted with DNase-treated RNeasy Micro or Mini kits, with the choice depending on cell number. Each cell subset was processed on its own to prevent cross-contamination, while patient and healthy donor samples were processed together. Using the immunoSEQ multiplex PCR, TCRB sequences were amplified from cDNA into 87-bp fragments spanning the CDR3 region. Sequencing of the amplicons was done on the Illumina HiSeq platform. For the original study's pipeline: PCR bias was computationally corrected using synthetic template baselines, reads within Hamming distance 2 were collapsed, and singletons that could not be merged were discarded. Reads were aligned against IMGT so that V, D and J genes, CDR3 length and insertions or deletions at six rearrangement sites could be assigned. Clonotype counts were normalized to sorted cell number within each subset before computing true diversity and Gini coefficients with the tcR R package. Repertoire sharing was quantified using the overlap coefficient calculated on TCRB nucleotide sequences. As a proxy for the pre-selection repertoire, out-of-frame TCRB sequences from naive cells were analyzed. TCRdb limited this immuneACCESS table to in-frame rearrangements with V and J called. A share of clones is missing; checked studies link under half to unresolved V genes, and the rest is unexplained. That table is the source of V, J and clone size, and D and trimming were worked out from the DNA. The table for this sample lists 390,000 or so clones; roughly 13% of them were counted only once. In total, the top ten clones hold about 0.034% of the sample.

Sample: naive CD4+ T cells from blood. Sample cell subset or site, as interpreted from the label and publication: true naive CD4+ T cells. The sequence was obtained from a man aged 30-40 years in good health. The sequence joins TRBV2 to TRBJ2-3; TRBD2 is possibly the D segment (6 matching bases). The CDR3 reads as follows: CASSEAQGLTDTQYF. In nucleotides, the sequence is TGTGCCAGCAGTGAAGCGCAGGGACTCACAGATACGCAGTATTTT.